The source of this T cell receptor (beta chain) is a study of shared clonotypes between healthy human individuals. Background on the study: The cohort had a couple of women and a few men, ages 18 to 49.

J gave up 6 bases and V 5 bases, and 7 bases lay outside the gene matches. This CDR3 has 14 residues. Germline CDR1 is SGHTA and CDR2 is FQGTGA. The data were produced by immunoSEQ multiplex PCR, yet TCRdb's version contains in-frame clones alone and is incomplete. The sample records about 2.3 million clones, 85% to 95% being singletons. The source of this sequence is a man aged 18 to 30 in good health. Some clones in this sample may be carry-over from other donors' samples. Sample: naive CD4+ T cells from PBMCs. Described subset: CD45RA+ positively selected. The V and J genes are TRBV7-3 and TRBJ2-7; TRBD2 agrees at 10 bases. In DNA form, the CDR3 reads TGTGCCAGCAGCCCCGCCAGCGGGGGGGCCGAGCAGTACTTC. It codes for CASSPASGGAEQYF.